The present T cell receptor (beta chain) was sequenced within a study of Graves' ophthalmopathy and Graves' hyperthyroidism. The wider study: Samples of peripheral blood were obtained at initial diagnosis, prior to treatment of any kind. Study-wide findings and caveats: Sensitivity of under 71% and specificity of roughly 78% were achieved by the model that predicted ophthalmopathy progression.

Germline-derived CDR1 and CDR2 are SGHVS and FQNEAQ. V was clipped by 5 bases and J by 1 base, with 11 bases between them. This CDR3 comprises 15 residues. Every ophthalmopathy donor presented moderate-to-severe activity, CAS ≥3, NOSPECS ≥4 and duration under 3 months. In this sample, this clonotype turned up many times. Antigen unknown. The authors amplified TCR beta CDR3 regions from RNA transcripts. Investigators did first-round RT-PCR with HTBI primers, then second-round multiplex PCR. Via MiXCR, TCRdb re-called the multiplex PCR reads, giving one row per CDR3 protein. Counted here are approximately 700,000 distinct CDR3 sequences, roughly two fifths occurring once; the ten biggest clones make up around 40%.

The chain combines TRBV7-8 with TRBJ2-2; no clear D gene. This sequence was found in an adult man with Graves' ophthalmopathy. Sequenced: peripheral blood. CDR3 coding DNA: TGTGCCAGCAGCGTATTAGTCAGGAACACCGGGGAGCTGTTTTTT. It yields the protein CASSVLVRNTGELFF. Based on the CDR3 plus reference TRBV7-8 and TRBJ2-2, the full variable domain is GAGVSQSPRYKVAKRGQDVALRCDPISGHVSLFWYQQALGQGPEFLTYFQNEAQLDKSGLPSDRFFAERPEGSVSTLKIQRTQQEDSAVYLCASSVLVRNTGELFFGEGSRLTVL.